This entry lists 10 T cell receptor beta chains sequenced from one sample in a study of radiotherapy plus CTLA-4 blockade in lung cancer (dated by TCRdb to the late 2010s). The library relied on the immunoSEQ multiplex PCR assay. The clones in this table, taken by TCRdb from immuneACCESS, are in-frame only. Not every clone is retained; where verified, under half of the shortfall comes from an unresolved V gene, and the cause of the rest is unknown. The sample table shows around 72,000 clones, and around 82% are seen once. The top ten clonotypes cover 7.1% of the sample. Sequencing was performed on peripheral blood, taken from a patient treated with radiotherapy plus ipilimumab. The receptors stem from a human donor with non-small cell lung cancer who had a complete response to radiotherapy plus ipilimumab.

J is TRBJ2-3 and V is TRBV5-1; tentative D call: TRBD2 (6 bases). This CDR3 spans 17 amino acids. Germline loops: CDR1 SGHRS, CDR2 YFSETQ. Deletions cut 0 bases from V and 3 bases from J, with 17 bases between. This CDR3 is CASSLVALGAGTDTQYF. The CDR3 DNA sequence: TGCGCCAGCAGCTTGGTGGCCCTAGGCGCGGGGACAGATACGCAGTATTTT.

The V gene is TRBV5-1, the J gene TRBJ2-1, with TRBD1 identical over 9 bases. J lost 8 bases, V lost 4 bases, and 4 bases had no gene match. There are 13 residues in the CDR3. Germline loops: CDR1 SGHRS, CDR2 YFSETQ. The CDR3 nucleotides are TGCGCCAGCAGCCTGGGACAGGGCGATGAGCAGTTCTTC. This encodes CASSLGQGDEQFF.

This clone was detected once. This CDR3 reads CAISATGTANTEAFF. CDR3 nucleotides: TGTGCCATCAGTGCCACCGGGACAGCGAACACTGAAGCTTTCTTT. V and J are TRBV10-3 and TRBJ1-1, with 7 bases aligning to TRBD1. Losses at the gene ends were 4 bases for V and 1 base for J; bases not matched to a gene: 6. CDR3 length equals 15 residues. The germline V gene has CDR1 ENHRY and CDR2 SYGVKD.

J is TRBJ2-5 and V is TRBV5-4; TRBD2 agrees at 8 bases. Trimming cost V 4 bases and J 5 bases; bases outside gene matches: 7. Germline V gene data show CDR1 as SGHNT and CDR2 as YYREEE (reference sequence). This CDR3 has 14 amino acids. For the CDR3, the DNA is TGTGCCAGCAGCCGACGGGGGGGTCGGGAGACCCAGTACTTC. The encoded protein is CASSRRGGRETQYF.

This clone was detected only once. This rearrangement joins TRBV7-9 to TRBJ2-7; 10 bases agree with TRBD1. After removal of 8 bases from V and 0 bases from J, the junction contained 4 bases not matched to a gene. Germline lookup yields CDR1 SEHNR and CDR2 FQNEAQ (reference sequence). The CDR3 consists of 14 residues. Here the CDR3 reads CASARQGASYEQYF. The CDR3 region has the DNA TGTGCCAGCGCTCGACAGGGGGCCTCCTACGAGCAGTACTTC.

This clone was observed a few times. This chain connects TRBV11-2 to TRBJ2-1, with TRBD2 as a possible D gene (6 bases). The CDR3 runs to 15 residues. V shed 5 bases and J shed 9 bases, with 20 bases lying between them. The V gene's germline CDR1 is SGHAT and CDR2 FQNNGV. The CDR3 spells CASSNVRGGVGEQFF. The CDR3 coding sequence is TGTGCCAGCAGCAACGTTCGGGGCGGGGTGGGTGAGCAGTTCTTC.

This sequence joins TRBV7-2 and TRBJ2-5, with a weak D call TRBD1 (5 bases). The CDR3 covers 14 residues. The germline CDR1 and CDR2 sequences are SGHTA and FQGNSA. V lost 7 bases and J 2 bases, leaving 14 bases between the germline ends. CDR3: CASTRGASQETQYF. The CDR3 bases are TGTGCCAGCACCCGTGGGGCCTCTCAAGAGACCCAGTACTTC. Drawing the rest from reference TRBV7-2 and TRBJ2-5, the complete variable domain is GAGVSQSPSNKVTEKGKDVELRCDPISGHTALYWYRQSLGQGLEFLIYFQGNSAPDKSGLPSDRFSAERTGGSVSTLTIQRTQQEDSAVYLCASTRGASQETQYFGPGTRLLVL.

The chain joins TRBV6-5 to TRBJ2-6, with a tentative D call TRBD2 (6 bases). The CDR3 totals 15 residues. The ends were cut back, 10 bases at V and 4 bases at J, with 17 bases in the middle. Germline CDR1 reads MNHEY; CDR2 reads SVGAGI. The CDR3 region is CATLGGGVGANVLTF. The CDR3 DNA sequence: TGTGCCACCCTCGGAGGCGGGGTAGGGGCCAACGTCCTGACTTTC.

Only a few counts were recorded for this clone. The V and J genes are TRBV29-1 and TRBJ1-5; D uncertain. This CDR3 spans 12 amino acids. Trimming stripped 5 bases from V and 11 bases from J, with 16 bases between. The germline gives CDR1 SQVTM, CDR2 ANQGSEA. The CDR3 loop reads CSVSGSLGAQHF. As DNA, the CDR3 is TGCAGCGTTTCCGGGTCCCTTGGGGCCCAGCATTTT. The full variable domain, rest sourced from reference TRBV29-1 and TRBJ1-5, is SAVISQKPSRDICQRGTSLTIQCQVDSQVTMMFWYRQQPGQSLTLIATANQGSEATYESGFVIDKFPISRPNLTFSTLTVSNMSPEDSSIYLCSVSGSLGAQHFGDGTRLSIL.

CDR3 loop: CASSQDNSGYNEQFF. The CDR3 DNA reads TGCGCCAGCAGCCAAGATAACAGCGGCTACAATGAGCAGTTCTTC. J is TRBJ2-1 and V is TRBV4-3, with D possibly being TRBD2 (5 bases). Trimming stripped 0 bases from V and 3 bases from J, with 9 bases between. CDR1 is LGHNA and CDR2 is YSLEER in the germline V gene. The CDR3 loop spans 15 amino acids.